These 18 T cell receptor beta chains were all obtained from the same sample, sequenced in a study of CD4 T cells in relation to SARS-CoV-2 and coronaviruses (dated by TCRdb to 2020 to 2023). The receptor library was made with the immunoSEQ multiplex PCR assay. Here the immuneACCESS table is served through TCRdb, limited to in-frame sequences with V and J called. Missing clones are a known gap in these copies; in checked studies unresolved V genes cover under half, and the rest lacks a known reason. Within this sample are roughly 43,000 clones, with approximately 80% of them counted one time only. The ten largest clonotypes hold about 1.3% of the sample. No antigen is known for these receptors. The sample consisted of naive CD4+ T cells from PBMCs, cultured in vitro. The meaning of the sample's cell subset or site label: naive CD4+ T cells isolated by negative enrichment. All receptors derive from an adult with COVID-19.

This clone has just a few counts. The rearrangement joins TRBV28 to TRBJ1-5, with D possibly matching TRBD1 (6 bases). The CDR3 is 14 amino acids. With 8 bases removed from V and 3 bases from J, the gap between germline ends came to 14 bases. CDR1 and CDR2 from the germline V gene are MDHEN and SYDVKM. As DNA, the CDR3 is TGTGCCAGCTCACAGGGAGGGGACAATCAGCCCCAGCATTTT. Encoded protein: CASSQGGDNQPQHF.

The CDR3 DNA reads TGTGCCAGCAGCAGGGGACTAGCGGGAGTCAGAGAAACCGGGGAGCTGTTTTTT. Translation gives CASSRGLAGVRETGELFF. The chain joins TRBV7-2 to TRBJ2-2; TRBD2 matches 14 bases. With 5 bases clipped from V and 5 bases from J, the junction kept 10 bases outside the gene matches. This CDR3 region has 18 residues. The germline V gene encodes CDR1 SGHTA and CDR2 FQGNSA.

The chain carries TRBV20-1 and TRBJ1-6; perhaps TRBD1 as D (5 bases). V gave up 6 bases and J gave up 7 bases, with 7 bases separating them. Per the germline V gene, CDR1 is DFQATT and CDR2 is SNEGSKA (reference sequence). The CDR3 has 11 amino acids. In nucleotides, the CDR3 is TGCAGTGCGGCAGGGAATTCACCCCTCCACTTT. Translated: CSAAGNSPLHF.

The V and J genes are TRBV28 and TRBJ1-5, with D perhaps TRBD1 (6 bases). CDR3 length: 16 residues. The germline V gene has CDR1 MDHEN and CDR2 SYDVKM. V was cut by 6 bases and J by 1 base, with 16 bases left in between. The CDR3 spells CASRSETGRSNQPQHF. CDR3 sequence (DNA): TGTGCCAGCAGATCTGAAACAGGGCGCAGCAATCAGCCCCAGCATTTT.

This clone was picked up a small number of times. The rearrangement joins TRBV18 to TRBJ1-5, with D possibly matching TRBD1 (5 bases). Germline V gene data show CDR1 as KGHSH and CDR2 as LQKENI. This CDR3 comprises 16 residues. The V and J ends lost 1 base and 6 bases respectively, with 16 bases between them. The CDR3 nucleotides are TGTGCCAGCTCACCACAGGTTTCTCGGGGCGTTCAGCCCCAGCATTTT. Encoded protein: CASSPQVSRGVQPQHF. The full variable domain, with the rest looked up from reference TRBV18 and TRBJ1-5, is NAGVMQNPRHLVRRRGQEARLRCSPMKGHSHVYWYRQLPEEGLKFMVYLQKENIIDESGMPKERFSAEFPKEGPSILRIQQVVRGDSAAYFCASSPQVSRGVQPQHFGDGTRLSIL.

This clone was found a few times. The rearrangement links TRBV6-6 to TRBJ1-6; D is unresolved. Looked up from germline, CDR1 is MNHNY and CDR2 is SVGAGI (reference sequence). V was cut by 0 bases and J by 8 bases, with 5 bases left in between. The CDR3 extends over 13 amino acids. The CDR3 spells CASSYSPDSPLHF. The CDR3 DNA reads TGTGCCAGCAGTTACTCGCCGGATTCACCCCTCCACTTT.

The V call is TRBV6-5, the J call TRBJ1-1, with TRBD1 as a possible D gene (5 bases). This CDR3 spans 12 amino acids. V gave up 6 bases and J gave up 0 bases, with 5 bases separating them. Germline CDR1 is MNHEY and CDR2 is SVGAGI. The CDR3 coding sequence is TGTGCCAGCAGGACAGTGAACACTGAAGCTTTCTTT. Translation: CASRTVNTEAFF.

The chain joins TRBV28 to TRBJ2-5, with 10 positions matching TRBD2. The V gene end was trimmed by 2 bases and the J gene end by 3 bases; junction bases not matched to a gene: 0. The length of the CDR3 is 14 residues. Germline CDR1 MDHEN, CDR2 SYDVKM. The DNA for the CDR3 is TGTGCCAGCAGTTTACTAGCGGGAGAAGAGACCCAGTACTTC. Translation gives CASSLLAGEETQYF.

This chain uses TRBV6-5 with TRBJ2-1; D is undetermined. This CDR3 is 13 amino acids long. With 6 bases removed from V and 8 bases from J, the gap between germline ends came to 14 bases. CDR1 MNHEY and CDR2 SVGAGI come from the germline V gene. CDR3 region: CASRDGEKDEQFF. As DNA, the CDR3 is TGTGCCAGCAGAGACGGAGAAAAGGATGAGCAGTTCTTC.

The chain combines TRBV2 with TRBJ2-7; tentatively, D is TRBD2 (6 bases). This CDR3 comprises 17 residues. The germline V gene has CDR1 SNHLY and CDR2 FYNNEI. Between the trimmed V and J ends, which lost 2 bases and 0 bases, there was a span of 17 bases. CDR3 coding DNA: TGTGCCAGCAGTGAAAACGTCTTCGGGGGAGGCTCCTACGAGCAGTACTTC. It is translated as CASSENVFGGGSYEQYF.

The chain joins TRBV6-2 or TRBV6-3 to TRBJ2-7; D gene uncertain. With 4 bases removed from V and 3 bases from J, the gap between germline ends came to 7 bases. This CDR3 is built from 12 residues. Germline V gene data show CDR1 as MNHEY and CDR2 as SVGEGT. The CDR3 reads CASSSFSYEQYF. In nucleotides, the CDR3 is TGTGCCAGCAGTTCCTTCAGCTACGAGCAGTACTTC.

CDR3 residues: CASRFGDNYGYTF. The CDR3 DNA reads TGTGCCAGCAGATTTGGAGATAACTATGGCTACACCTTC. V usage is TRBV6-5 and J usage is TRBJ1-2; D unresolved. Germline V gives CDR1 MNHEY, CDR2 SVGAGI. The length of the CDR3 is 13 residues. V was trimmed by 6 bases and J by 1 base, leaving 9 bases between them.

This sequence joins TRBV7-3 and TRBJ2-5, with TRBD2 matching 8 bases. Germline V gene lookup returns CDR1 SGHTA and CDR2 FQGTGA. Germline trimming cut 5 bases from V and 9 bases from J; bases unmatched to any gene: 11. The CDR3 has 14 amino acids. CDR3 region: CASSQTSSGGAQYF. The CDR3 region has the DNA TGTGCCAGCAGCCAGACTAGCTCCGGGGGGGCCCAGTACTTC.

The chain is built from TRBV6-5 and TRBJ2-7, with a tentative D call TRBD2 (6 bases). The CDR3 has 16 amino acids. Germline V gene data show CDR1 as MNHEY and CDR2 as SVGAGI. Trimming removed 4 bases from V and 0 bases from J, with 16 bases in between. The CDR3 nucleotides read TGTGCCAGCAGTTCCCGTCGAGCGGGCCTCTCCTACGAGCAGTACTTC. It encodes CASSSRRAGLSYEQYF.

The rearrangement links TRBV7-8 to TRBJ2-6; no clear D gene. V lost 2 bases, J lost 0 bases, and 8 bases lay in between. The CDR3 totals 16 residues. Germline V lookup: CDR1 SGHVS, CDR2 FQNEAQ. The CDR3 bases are TGTGCCAGCAGCTTATGGTCCCTCTCTGGGGCCAACGTCCTGACTTTC. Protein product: CASSLWSLSGANVLTF.

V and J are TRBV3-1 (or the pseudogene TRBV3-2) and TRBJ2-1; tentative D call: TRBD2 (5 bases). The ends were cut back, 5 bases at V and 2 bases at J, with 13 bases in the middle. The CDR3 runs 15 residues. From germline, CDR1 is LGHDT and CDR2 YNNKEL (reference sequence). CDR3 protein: CASSWGSGTYNEQFF. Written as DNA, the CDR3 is TGTGCCAGCAGCTGGGGATCCGGGACCTACAATGAGCAGTTCTTC.

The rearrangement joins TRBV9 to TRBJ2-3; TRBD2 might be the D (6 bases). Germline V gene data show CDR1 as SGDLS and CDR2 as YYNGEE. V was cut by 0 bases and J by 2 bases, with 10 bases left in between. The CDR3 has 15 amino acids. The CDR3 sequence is CASSVGSRDTDTQYF. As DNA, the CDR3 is TGTGCCAGCAGCGTAGGCTCGCGGGACACAGATACGCAGTATTTT.

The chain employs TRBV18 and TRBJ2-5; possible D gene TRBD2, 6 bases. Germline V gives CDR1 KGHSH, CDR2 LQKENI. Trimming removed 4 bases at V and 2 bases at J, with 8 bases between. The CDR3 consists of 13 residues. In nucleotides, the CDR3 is TGTGCCAGCTCACGGGACTCTCAAGAGACCCAGTACTTC. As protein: CASSRDSQETQYF.